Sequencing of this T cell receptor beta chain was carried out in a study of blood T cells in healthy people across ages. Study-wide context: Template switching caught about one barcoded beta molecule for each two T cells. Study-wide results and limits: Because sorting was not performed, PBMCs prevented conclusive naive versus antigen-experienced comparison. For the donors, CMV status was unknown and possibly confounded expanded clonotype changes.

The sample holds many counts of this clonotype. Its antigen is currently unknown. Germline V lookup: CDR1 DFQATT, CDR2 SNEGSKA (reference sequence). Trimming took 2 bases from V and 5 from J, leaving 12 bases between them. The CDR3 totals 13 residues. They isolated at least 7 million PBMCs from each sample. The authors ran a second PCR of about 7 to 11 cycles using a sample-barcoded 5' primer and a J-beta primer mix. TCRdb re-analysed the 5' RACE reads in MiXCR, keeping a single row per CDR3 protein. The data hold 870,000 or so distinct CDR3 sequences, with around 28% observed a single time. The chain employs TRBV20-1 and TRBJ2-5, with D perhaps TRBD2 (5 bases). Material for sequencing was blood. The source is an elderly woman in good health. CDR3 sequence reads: CSARNIPGETQYF. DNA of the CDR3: TGCAGTGCTAGAAATATCCCGGGGGAGACCCAGTACTTC.